The rows below give T cell receptor beta chains drawn from one sample of a study of cytomegalovirus exposure and HLA in healthy donors. TCRdb's table, derived via immunoSEQ multiplex PCR, lists solely in-frame clones and lacks some. Among 110,000 or so clones listed, 70% to 80% were seen once. The material sequenced was PBMCs. These receptors were taken from a woman aged 50 to 60 in good health and CMV-seropositive. CDR3s include the opening cysteine and the closing phenylalanine or tryptophan. D genes are given only for firm matches. Not all rows give a size; the values are once, few, many and, for expanded clones, a class.

TRBV14	once	TRBD1	TRBJ1-4	CASSPGQFATNEKLFF	TGTGCCAGCAGCCCGGGACAGTTTGCAACTAATGAAAAACTGTTTTTT
TRBV28	NA	NA	TRBJ1-5	CASSPFGRGMGGNQPQHF	TGTGCCAGCAGTCCATTTGGCCGAGGGATGGGTGGCAATCAGCCCCAGCATTTT
TRBV21-1	once	NA	TRBJ2-7	CASSKETDEPYYEQYF	TGTGCCAGCAGCAAAGAGACAGATGAGCCATACTACGAGCAGTACTTC
TRBV11-2	NA	TRBD2	TRBJ2-5	CASSLGPGGQETQYF	TGTGCCAGCAGCTTAGGTCCGGGGGGCCAAGAGACCCAGTACTTC
TRBV10-3	NA	NA	TRBJ1-3	CAISESEAISGNTIYF	TGTGCCATCAGTGAGTCTGAGGCGATCTCTGGAAACACCATATATTTT
TRBV5-1	NA	NA	TRBJ2-2	CASSFSGSRTGELFF	TGCGCCAGCAGCTTTTCCGGGAGTCGGACCGGGGAGCTGTTTTTT
TRBV5-1	NA	NA	TRBJ2-7	CASSLLDSSYEQYF	TGCGCCAGCAGCTTGTTGGACAGCTCCTACGAGCAGTACTTC
TRBV4-3	NA	NA	TRBJ2-1	CASSQARGSRFDEQFF	TGCGCCAGCAGCCAAGCCAGGGGAAGTCGGTTCGATGAGCAGTTCTTC
TRBV9	NA	TRBD1	TRBJ1-2	CASSSEAPGQNYGYTF	TGTGCCAGCAGCTCTGAGGCTCCGGGACAGAACTATGGCTACACCTTC
TRBV7-9	few	NA	TRBJ2-3	CASSLAALAGTDTQYF	TGTGCCAGCAGCTTAGCGGCTTTAGCGGGCACAGATACGCAGTATTTT
TRBV9	NA	NA	TRBJ1-1	CASSPLGGAGTEAFF	TGTGCCAGCAGCCCGCTTGGGGGGGCTGGTACTGAAGCTTTCTTT
TRBV7-9	NA	NA	TRBJ2-1	CASSEQGNEQFF	TGTGCCAGCAGCGAACAGGGCAATGAGCAGTTCTTC
TRBV4-3	NA	TRBD2	TRBJ2-3	CASSQEVAGGHPDTQYF	TGCGCCAGCAGCCAAGAAGTAGCGGGGGGGCACCCAGATACGCAGTATTTT
TRBV7-2	NA	NA	TRBJ2-7	CASSLLGGSYEQYF	TGTGCCAGCAGCTTATTGGGGGGCTCCTACGAGCAGTACTTC
TRBV4-3	NA	TRBD1	TRBJ2-5	CASSQGTNRGQETQYF	TGCGCCAGCAGCCAGGGAACAAACAGGGGCCAAGAGACCCAGTACTTC
TRBV4-3	NA	NA	TRBJ1-5	CASSQEFVSNQPQHF	TGCGCCAGCAGCCAAGAATTCGTTAGCAATCAGCCCCAGCATTTT
TRBV5-6	NA	NA	TRBJ2-7	CASSLGQGFYEQYF	TGTGCCAGCAGCTTGGGCCAGGGATTCTACGAGCAGTACTTC
TRBV5-1	few	NA	TRBJ2-2	CASSLAQGGTGELFF	TGCGCCAGCAGCTTGGCCCAGGGTGGCACCGGGGAGCTGTTTTTT
TRBV28	NA	NA	TRBJ2-3	CASSQGIDGDTQYF	TGTGCCAGCAGTCAGGGAATAGATGGAGATACGCAGTATTTT
TRBV19	few	NA	TRBJ1-1	CASSIRHMNTEAFF	TGTGCCAGTAGTATCAGACACATGAACACTGAAGCTTTCTTT
TRBV7-2	NA	TRBD2	TRBJ2-1	CASSLSPSGSYEQFF	TGTGCCAGCAGCTTAAGCCCTAGCGGGAGCTATGAGCAGTTCTTC
TRBV19	NA	NA	TRBJ2-1	CASSDEEQQFF	TGTGCCAGTAGTGATGAAGAGCAGCAGTTCTTC
TRBV25-1	NA	NA	TRBJ2-5	CASSEGGVRETQYF	TGTGCCAGCAGTGAAGGCGGGGTCCGGGAGACCCAGTACTTC
TRBV15	NA	NA	TRBJ2-1	CATSRVQGRGQFF	TGTGCCACCAGCAGAGTCCAGGGAAGAGGGCAGTTCTTC
TRBV5-1	few	NA	TRBJ2-2	CASSTAGQQNTGELFF	TGCGCCAGCAGCACCGCTGGACAACAGAACACCGGGGAGCTGTTTTTT
TRBV4-1	NA	TRBD1	TRBJ1-2	CASSPGQGGRGYTF	TGCGCCAGCAGCCCTGGACAGGGAGGACGTGGCTACACCTTC
TRBV7-9	NA	NA	TRBJ1-1	CSSSHQRETEAFF	TGTTCCAGCAGCCATCAGAGGGAAACTGAAGCTTTCTTT
TRBV5-6	NA	NA	TRBJ2-3	CASIERITGTDTQYF	TGTGCCAGCATCGAGAGGATTACTGGCACAGATACGCAGTATTTT
TRBV2	NA	NA	TRBJ2-5	CASSRDRSRETQYF	TGTGCCAGCAGTAGAGACAGGAGTCGTGAGACCCAGTACTTC
TRBV7-8	NA	TRBD1	TRBJ1-4	CASSLARGQGVKLFF	TGTGCCAGCAGCTTAGCGAGGGGGCAGGGGGTAAAACTGTTTTTT
TRBV29-1	NA	NA	TRBJ1-1	CSVERGDTEAFF	TGCAGCGTTGAGCGGGGAGACACTGAAGCTTTCTTT
TRBV12-5	NA	TRBD1	TRBJ2-1	CASGLQGALDEQFF	TGTGCTAGTGGTTTACAGGGGGCTCTGGATGAGCAGTTCTTC
TRBV19	NA	NA	TRBJ2-3	CASSFRVSPDTQYF	TGTGCCAGTAGTTTTCGGGTGTCCCCAGATACGCAGTATTTT
TRBV9	NA	NA	TRBJ1-3	CASSVGGVGKHGSTGNTIYF	TGTGCCAGCAGCGTAGGGGGGGTGGGTAAACATGGAAGTACTGGAAACACCATATATTTT
TRBV2	NA	NA	TRBJ2-2	CASRGQSSNTGELFF	TGTGCCAGCAGAGGACAATCCTCGAACACCGGGGAGCTGTTTTTT
TRBV10-3	NA	NA	TRBJ1-6	CAISESTFGSQSSYNSPLHF	TGTGCCATCAGTGAGTCGACATTCGGTTCGCAGAGCTCCTATAATTCACCCCTCCACTTT
TRBV19	NA	TRBD1	TRBJ1-6	CASSVPGTGASPLHF	TGTGCCAGTAGTGTCCCCGGGACAGGGGCCTCACCCCTCCACTTT
TRBV6-6	NA	NA	TRBJ2-2	CASSEQVTGELFF	TGTGCCAGCAGCGAACAGGTCACCGGGGAGCTGTTTTTT
TRBV4-2	NA	NA	TRBJ2-3	CASSQGGGLVVDTQYF	TGTGCCAGCAGCCAAGGGGGAGGATTAGTGGTAGATACGCAGTATTTT
TRBV18	few	TRBD1	TRBJ1-5	CASSQGATESNQPQHF	TGTGCCAGCTCACAGGGGGCAACGGAAAGCAATCAGCCCCAGCATTTT